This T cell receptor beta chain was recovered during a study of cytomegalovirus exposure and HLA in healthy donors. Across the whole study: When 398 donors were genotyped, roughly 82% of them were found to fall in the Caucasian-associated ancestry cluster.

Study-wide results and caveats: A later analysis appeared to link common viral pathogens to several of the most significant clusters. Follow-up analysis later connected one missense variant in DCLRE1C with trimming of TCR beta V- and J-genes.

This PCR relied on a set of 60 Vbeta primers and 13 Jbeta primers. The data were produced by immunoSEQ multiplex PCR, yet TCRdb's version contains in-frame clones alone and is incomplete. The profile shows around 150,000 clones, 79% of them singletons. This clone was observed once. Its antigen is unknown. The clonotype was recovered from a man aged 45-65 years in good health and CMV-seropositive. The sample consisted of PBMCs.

CDR3 coding DNA: TGTGCCAGCAGCTTAGGCGGGAGGGGGGATAATTCACCCCTCCACTTT. Protein: CASSLGGRGDNSPLHF. V gene TRBV7-9 combines with J gene TRBJ1-6, with a tentative D call TRBD1 (6 bases). Germline V CDR1 and CDR2: SEHNR, FQNEAQ (reference sequence). The CDR3 loop spans 16 amino acids. Trimming shortened V by 1 base and J by 5 bases, and 12 bases separated the two germline ends.